This is a list of T cell receptor beta chains from one sample in a study of immune evolution from preneoplasia to lung adenocarcinoma. Libraries were prepared by immunoSEQ multiplex PCR; TCRdb keeps only in-frame clonotypes and omits some of them. Of 8,400 or so clones in the sample, approximately 81% were seen once. Sequenced: FFPE invasive lung adenocarcinoma tissue. The receptors come from a person in their fifties or sixties with lung adenocarcinoma. The CDR3 runs from the conserved cysteine through the conserved F or W. The D gene is left open where the match is weak. Some rows mark clone size as missing; the rest say once, few, many or name a class of expanded clone.

TRBD1,TRBJ1-4,TRBV30,few,TGTGCCTGGAGTCCCCACCGCGGGCAGGGGGAGGAAAAACTGTTTTTT,CAWSPHRGQGEEKLFF
TRBD1,TRBJ2-1,TRBV7-2,NA,TGTGCCAGCAGCTTAGGGAGGGACAGGGAAAAGTTCTTC,CASSLGRDREKFF
NA,TRBJ2-7,TRBV5-4,NA,TGTGCCAGCAGCTTGCACTCCTACGAGCAGTACTTC,CASSLHSYEQYF
NA,TRBJ1-4,TRBV5-1,NA,TGCGCCAGCAGCGGTTCAGGGGCGCACACTAATGAAAAACTGTTTTTT,CASSGSGAHTNEKLFF
NA,TRBJ2-2,TRBV10-1,NA,TGCGCCAGCAGTGATCCTCTTAACACCGGGGAGCTGTTTTTT,CASSDPLNTGELFF
NA,TRBJ1-4,TRBV6-5,NA,TGTGCCAGCAGCCGACAGGTCGGGGAAAAACTGTTTTTT,CASSRQVGEKLFF
TRBD1,TRBJ1-6,TRBV13,NA,TGTGCCAGCAGCGCAATTCAACAGGGGCCTAACTCACCCCTCCACTTT,CASSAIQQGPNSPLHF
TRBD1,TRBJ2-4,TRBV5-1,NA,TGCGCCAGCAGCCCAGGGGGTGGAAACATTCAGTACTTC,CASSPGGGNIQYF
TRBD2,TRBJ2-1,TRBV7-2,NA,TGTGCCAGCAGCCAATTTAGCGGGGCTTGGGGCAATGAGCAGTTCTTC,CASSQFSGAWGNEQFF
NA,TRBJ1-2,TRBV6-5,NA,TGTGCCAGCAGTTGGGGGCAGGGGAATGGCTACACCTTC,CASSWGQGNGYTF
TRBD1,TRBJ2-7,TRBV19,NA,TGTGCCAGTAGTATAGGGGACAGGGAAGTCTACGAGCAGTACTTC,CASSIGDREVYEQYF
TRBD1,TRBJ2-7,TRBV6-5,NA,TGTGCCAGCAAGGGGTCAGGGGGCTCCTACGAGCAGTACTTC,CASKGSGGSYEQYF
NA,TRBJ2-7,TRBV5-1,NA,TGCGCCAGCAGCTCCTGGACAGACTCCTACGAGCAGTACTTC,CASSSWTDSYEQYF
TRBD1,TRBJ1-1,TRBV28,NA,TGTGCCACCGACAGGGGCACTGAAGCTTTCTTT,CATDRGTEAFF
NA,TRBJ2-1,TRBV5-1,NA,TGCGCCAGCAGCCCTAGGACAGACCTTGATGAGCAGTTCTTC,CASSPRTDLDEQFF
TRBD1,TRBJ1-4,TRBV7-9,NA,TGTGCCAGCAGCTTAGCGGGACAGAATGAAAAACTGTTTTTT,CASSLAGQNEKLFF
NA,TRBJ1-5,TRBV28,once,TGTGCCAGCAGGACAAATAATCAGCCCCAGCATTTT,CASRTNNQPQHF
TRBD1,TRBJ1-2,TRBV5-8,NA,TGTGCCAGCAGCGGAGACAGGGGAGGCGGCTACACCTTC,CASSGDRGGGYTF
TRBD1,TRBJ2-1,TRBV6-5,NA,TGTGCCAGCAGTTACGGGGACAGGAGCAATGAGCAGTTCTTC,CASSYGDRSNEQFF
TRBD2,TRBJ2-2,TRBV30,NA,TGTGCCTGGAGAGTAGCGGGAGGCGGGGAGCTGTTTTTT,CAWRVAGGGELFF
NA,TRBJ2-1,TRBV5-4,NA,TGTGCCAGCAGCGAAGGGGGGGTCGGCGGCTACAATGAGCAGTTCTTC,CASSEGGVGGYNEQFF
NA,TRBJ2-1,TRBV2,few,TGTGCCAGCAGTGAAATCCCCACAGGCGGTCCGGTCTTC,CASSEIPTGGPVF
NA,TRBJ2-1,TRBV30,NA,TGTGCCTGGAGTGCCGTACACAATGAGCAGTTCTTC,CAWSAVHNEQFF
NA,TRBJ1-6,TRBV5-4,NA,TGTGCCAGCAGCTTAGGGGACCCAAACTATAATTCACCCCTCCACTTT,CASSLGDPNYNSPLHF
NA,TRBJ2-1,TRBV11-2,NA,TGTGCCAGCAGCCTCCGGATCACCCCTACCAATGAGCAGTTCTTC,CASSLRITPTNEQFF
TRBD2,TRBJ2-3,TRBV4-1,few,TGCGCCAGCAGCCAAGACGAGGGAGGGGTCGGAGATACGCAGTATTTT,CASSQDEGGVGDTQYF
TRBD2,TRBJ2-5,TRBV11-3,NA,TGTGCCAGCAGCCCCCCTTATGGGGGGGAAGAGACCCAGTACTTC,CASSPPYGGEETQYF
NA,TRBJ1-2,TRBV14,NA,TGTGCCAGCAGCCTTAACTATGGCTACACCTTC,CASSLNYGYTF
NA,TRBJ2-1,TRBV30,once,TGTGCCTGGAGTGTATATGACCCCTGGAGCGACAATGAGCAGTTCTTC,CAWSVYDPWSDNEQFF
TRBD1,TRBJ1-5,TRBV28,NA,TGTGCCAGCAGTTCATCCGGGACAGGGTACCAGCCCCAGCATTTT,CASSSSGTGYQPQHF
TRBD1,TRBJ2-7,TRBV28,NA,TGTGCCAGCAGTTCCTTCGGACAGGACTACGAGCAGTACTTC,CASSSFGQDYEQYF
NA,TRBJ2-7,TRBV5-1,NA,TGCGCCAGCAGCCCGACCCCCCCTACCTACGAGCAGTACTTC,CASSPTPPTYEQYF
NA,TRBJ1-5,TRBV5-1,NA,TGCGCCAGCAGCTTGTATGGGGAGGCCAATCAGCCCCAGCATTTT,CASSLYGEANQPQHF
NA,TRBJ2-1,TRBV18,NA,TGTGCCAGCTCACCATCCATGGATGAGCAGTTCTTC,CASSPSMDEQFF
NA,TRBJ2-3,TRBV9,few,TGTGCCAGCAGCCCCAGTGGGGGCGGGGGTTCAGATACGCAGTATTTT,CASSPSGGGGSDTQYF
NA,TRBJ2-7,TRBV9,NA,TGTGCCAGCAGCGTAGGAAATTTAGCCACCTACGAGCAGTACTTC,CASSVGNLATYEQYF
NA,TRBJ1-1,TRBV7-7,NA,TGTGCCAGCAGCTTAGAGGGGCGAGCTTTCTTT,CASSLEGRAFF
TRBD2,TRBJ2-7,TRBV19,NA,TGTGCCAGTAGCGAGCGGGGGCCCTCCTACGAGCAGTACTTC,CASSERGPSYEQYF
TRBD1,TRBJ1-6,TRBV30,NA,TGTGCCTGGAGCCCTGGGACAGGGGGTTCACCCCTCCACTTT,CAWSPGTGGSPLHF
NA,TRBJ2-7,TRBV7-2,NA,TGTGCCAGCAGCTTAAATGGGCAGGGGTTCAACGAGCAGTACTTC,CASSLNGQGFNEQYF
NA,TRBJ1-5,TRBV9,few,TGTGCCAGCAGCAGGGAGGGTGTCGTCAATCAGCCCCAGCATTTT,CASSREGVVNQPQHF
NA,TRBJ2-7,TRBV2,NA,TGTGCCAGCAGTGAAGCGTCATCTTGGTTTACCTCCTACGAGCAGTACTTC,CASSEASSWFTSYEQYF
TRBD1,TRBJ2-7,TRBV19,NA,TGTGCCAGTAGTCTATCCTGGACAGGGAGGAACTACGAGCAGTACTTC,CASSLSWTGRNYEQYF
NA,TRBJ2-7,TRBV5-1,NA,TGCGCCAGCAGCCAGGAGTACAGATCCTACGAGCAGTACTTC,CASSQEYRSYEQYF
TRBD2,TRBJ2-3,TRBV2,NA,TGTGCCAGCAGTGAAGTACTAGCGGGTTCACTAGTCACAGATACGCAGTATTTT,CASSEVLAGSLVTDTQYF
TRBD1,TRBJ2-1,TRBV29-1,few,TGCAGCGGGAGCCGGGACAGCTACAATGAGCAGTTCTTC,CSGSRDSYNEQFF